Presented here are 5 T cell receptor beta chains from one specimen sequenced in a study of beta chain features in type 1 diabetes. Isolated RNA was reverse transcribed in full, so expressed TCRB transcripts were sequenced. Method: immunoSEQ multiplex PCR; TCRdb's copy keeps in-frame clones and lacks some. Of 310,000 or so clones in the sample, roughly 11% were seen once. Input material: naive CD4+ T cells from blood. The receptor set was obtained from a woman aged 25 to 39 in good health.

This chain links TRBV7-2 with TRBJ2-1; 12 bases fit TRBD2. V was clipped by 0 bases and J by 7 bases; unmatched bases: 1. The CDR3 consists of 15 residues. The germline CDR1 and CDR2 sequences are SGHTA and FQGNSA. The CDR3 sequence is CASSLAGTSGNEQFF. DNA for the CDR3: TGTGCCAGCAGCTTAGCAGGGACTAGCGGGAATGAGCAGTTCTTC. Variable domain in full (rest from reference TRBV7-2 and TRBJ2-1): GAGVSQSPSNKVTEKGKDVELRCDPISGHTALYWYRQSLGQGLEFLIYFQGNSAPDKSGLPSDRFSAERTGGSVSTLTIQRTQQEDSAVYLCASSLAGTSGNEQFFGPGTRLTVL.

The V call is TRBV7-3, the J call TRBJ1-2; D might be TRBD1 (6 bases). The germline V gene encodes CDR1 SGHTA and CDR2 FQGTGA. The CDR3 has 13 residues. Trimming stripped 5 bases from V and 4 bases from J, with 11 bases between. As DNA, the CDR3 is TGTGCCAGCAGCGTTCAGGGGACCTATGGCTACACCTTC. Translation: CASSVQGTYGYTF.

V usage is TRBV19 and J usage is TRBJ1-5, with D possibly being TRBD1 (5 bases). CDR1 and CDR2 (germline): LNHDA, SQIVND (reference sequence). The CDR3 is made up of 13 amino acids. V lost 3 bases and J 4 bases, leaving 7 bases between the germline ends. The CDR3 DNA is TGTGCCAGTAGTATGTCAGGGAATCAGCCCCAGCATTTT. Amino acids: CASSMSGNQPQHF. The complete variable domain, with remaining parts taken from reference TRBV19 and TRBJ1-5, reads DGGITQSPKYLFRKEGQNVTLSCEQNLNHDAMYWYRQDPGQGLRLIYYSQIVNDFQKGDIAEGYSVSREKKESFPLTVTSAQKNPTAFYLCASSMSGNQPQHFGDGTRLSIL.

This clone has just a few counts. V gene TRBV6-5 combines with J gene TRBJ2-1; 9 bases map to TRBD1. The CDR3 runs to 15 residues. J lost 6 bases, V lost 8 bases, and 11 bases had no gene match. CDR1 and CDR2 from the germline V gene are MNHEY and SVGAGI. The CDR3 DNA reads TGTGCCAGCTCCTTCCGGGACAGGGACCTCAATGAGCAGTTCTTC. Translation: CASSFRDRDLNEQFF.

This chain uses TRBV28 with TRBJ2-6, with TRBD1 identical over 7 bases. CDR1 is MDHEN, CDR2 SYDVKM, per germline. Trimming took 6 bases from V and 3 from J; bases not matched to a gene: 11. The length of the CDR3 is 17 residues. The CDR3 region is CASRAGLGGGGANVLTF. CDR3 DNA sequence: TGTGCCAGCAGGGCCGGCCTAGGGGGCGGTGGGGCCAACGTCCTGACTTTC.